A selection of T cell receptor beta chains follows, all from one sample in a study of cytomegalovirus exposure and HLA in healthy donors. Some clones are missing from TCRdb's copy, which holds only in-frame ones; the method was immunoSEQ multiplex PCR. The data show some 61,000 clones, 81% seen once. Sequenced sample: PBMCs. These receptors came from a human donor in good health. Both conserved end residues are part of each CDR3. D genes are given only for firm matches. Only part of the rows carry a size: once, few, many, or a class if the clone is expanded.

clone_size	v_call	j_call	d_call	cdr3_nt	cdr3_aa
-	TRBV19	TRBJ2-7	TRBD1	TGTGCCAGTAGGGGACAGGTCGACGAGCAGTACTTC	CASRGQVDEQYF
-	TRBV11-2	TRBJ1-5	-	TGTGCCAGCAGCTTAGGGGGGGGCAATCAGCCCCAGCATTTT	CASSLGGGNQPQHF
-	TRBV28	TRBJ1-1	-	TGTGCCAGCAGCCCTGGTCGGGACTTGAACACTGAAGCTTTCTTT	CASSPGRDLNTEAFF
-	TRBV5-4	TRBJ2-7	TRBD1	TGTGCCAGCAGCTTGGGGGACAGGGGGCCGGGGGAGCAGTACTTC	CASSLGDRGPGEQYF
-	TRBV5-1	TRBJ1-6	-	TGCGCCAGCTCCAACGCTGGCTTCGATTCACCCCTCCACTTT	CASSNAGFDSPLHF
-	TRBV28	TRBJ2-1	TRBD2	TGTGCCAGCAGCTCTGCCAGCGGGGGGAGTTCTGAGCAGTTCTTC	CASSSASGGSSEQFF
few	TRBV4-1	TRBJ2-7	-	TGCGCCAGCAGCCAGACGGACATCCTTATTTCCTACGAGCAGTACTTC	CASSQTDILISYEQYF
once	TRBV5-1	TRBJ2-5	TRBD2	TGCGCCAGCAGCGTTGACGTCGCGGGGGGTGGGGAGACCCAGTACTTC	CASSVDVAGGGETQYF
once	TRBV5-4	TRBJ2-5	-	TGTGCCAGCAGCTTGGCGACGGGGACCCAGTACTTC	CASSLATGTQYF
-	TRBV2	TRBJ1-3	-	TGTGCCAGCAGTGAACTACTCTCTGGAAACACCATATATTTT	CASSELLSGNTIYF
-	TRBV28	TRBJ1-2	TRBD1	TGTGCCAGCCAAACAGGGGTCTATGGCTACACCTTC	CASQTGVYGYTF
-	TRBV5-4	TRBJ1-4	TRBD1	TGTGCCAGCAGCCCGGGACAGGGACGTGGAGCAACTAATGAAAAACTGTTTTTT	CASSPGQGRGATNEKLFF
-	TRBV7-6	TRBJ1-1	-	TGTGCCAGCAGCCCGGGACAGAACACTGAAGCTTTCTTT	CASSPGQNTEAFF
-	TRBV19	TRBJ2-2	-	TGTGCCAGTAGTCCGGGTTTAGGCGAGCTGTTTTTT	CASSPGLGELFF
few	TRBV9	TRBJ1-6	TRBD1	TGTGCCAGCAGCGTAGGAGACAGGGGGTTAAATTCACCCCTCCACTTT	CASSVGDRGLNSPLHF
-	TRBV2	TRBJ2-3	TRBD2	TGTGCCAGCGTCCGGGGGGTAGGGGATACGCAGTATTTT	CASVRGVGDTQYF
-	TRBV9	TRBJ1-3	TRBD1	TGTGCCAGCAGCGTAGAAGGCAGGGACAGGCCTGGAAACACCATATATTTT	CASSVEGRDRPGNTIYF
-	TRBV4-3	TRBJ1-2	-	TGCGCCAGCAGCCAGGGGCAGGCGAACTATGGCTACACCTTC	CASSQGQANYGYTF
-	TRBV7-3	TRBJ2-3	TRBD2	TGTGCCAGCAGCTTAAGTCCAGCGGGGGGGGCCGGTATAGCTAATACGCAGTATTTT	CASSLSPAGGAGIANTQYF
-	TRBV7-3	TRBJ2-2	-	TGTGCCAGCAGCTTATTACAGGGAAACACCGGGGAGCTGTTTTTT	CASSLLQGNTGELFF
-	TRBV5-4	TRBJ2-1	-	TGTGCCAGCAGCTTGGGCGGGCGCGTTACTTACAATGAGCAGTTCTTC	CASSLGGRVTYNEQFF
-	TRBV4-2	TRBJ2-5	TRBD2	TGTGCCAGCAGCCAAACCGGTAGCGGGGCCCAAGAGACCCAGTACTTC	CASSQTGSGAQETQYF
-	TRBV11-2	TRBJ1-1	-	TGTGCCAGCAGCTTAGGAACAGGCCCAGCTTTCTTT	CASSLGTGPAFF